Reported below is one T cell receptor beta chain. The CDR3 totals 12 residues. Looked up from germline, CDR1 is SGHAT and CDR2 is FQNNGV. The V end lost 3 bases, the J end lost 4 bases, and 6 bases lay between the germline ends. The sample belongs to a study of T cells in localized non-small cell lung cancer. Measured with immunoSEQ multiplex PCR; TCRdb has only the in-frame clones, and not every one. Among fewer than 60,000 clones listed, around 86% were seen once. The sequenced sample was peripheral blood, obtained before any cancer treatment. This sequence was found in a female donor older than 55 with stage II squamous cell lung carcinoma. The rearrangement links TRBV11-2 to TRBJ2-5; D not certain. Here the CDR3 reads CASSFEIETQYF. The CDR3 DNA follows: TGTGCCAGCAGCTTCGAAATAGAGACCCAGTACTTC. The full variable domain, in which reference TRBV11-2 and TRBJ2-5 provide the parts outside the CDR3, is EAGVAQSPRYKIIEKRQSVAFWCNPISGHATLYWYQQILGQGPKLLIQFQNNGVVDDSQLPKDRFSAERLKGVDSTLKIQPAKLEDSAVYLCASSFEIETQYFGPGTRLLVL.